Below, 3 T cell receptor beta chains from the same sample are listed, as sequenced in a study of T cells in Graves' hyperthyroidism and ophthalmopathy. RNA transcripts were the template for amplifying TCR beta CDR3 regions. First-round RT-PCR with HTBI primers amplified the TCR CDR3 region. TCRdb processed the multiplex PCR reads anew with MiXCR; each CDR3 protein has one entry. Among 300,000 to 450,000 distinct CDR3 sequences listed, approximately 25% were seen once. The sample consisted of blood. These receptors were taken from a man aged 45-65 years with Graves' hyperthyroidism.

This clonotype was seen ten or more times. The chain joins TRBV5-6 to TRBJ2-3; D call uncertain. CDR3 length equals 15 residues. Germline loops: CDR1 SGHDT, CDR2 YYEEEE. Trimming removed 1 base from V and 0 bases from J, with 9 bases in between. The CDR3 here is CASSLRSHSTDTQYF. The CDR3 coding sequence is TGTGCCAGCAGCTTGAGGTCTCATAGCACAGATACGCAGTATTTT.

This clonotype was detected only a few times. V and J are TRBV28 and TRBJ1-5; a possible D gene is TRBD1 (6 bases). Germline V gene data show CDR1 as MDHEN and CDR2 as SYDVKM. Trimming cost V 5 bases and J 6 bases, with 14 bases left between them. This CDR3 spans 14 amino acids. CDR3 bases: TGTGCCAGCAGTGAGGGGGGCGCGGGTCAGCCCCAGCATTTT. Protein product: CASSEGGAGQPQHF.

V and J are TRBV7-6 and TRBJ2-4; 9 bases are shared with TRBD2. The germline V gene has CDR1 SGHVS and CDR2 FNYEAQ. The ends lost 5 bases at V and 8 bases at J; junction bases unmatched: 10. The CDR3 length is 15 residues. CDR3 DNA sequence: TGTGCCAGCAGCCCAGGGGGGGCTAGCGGGGACATTCAGTACTTC. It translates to CASSPGGASGDIQYF. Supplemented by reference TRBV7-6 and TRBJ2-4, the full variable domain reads GAGVSQSPRYKVTKRGQDVALRCDPISGHVSLYWYRQALGQGPEFLTYFNYEAQQDKSGLPNDRFSAERPEGSISTLTIQRTEQRDSAMYRCASSPGGASGDIQYFGAGTRLSVL.